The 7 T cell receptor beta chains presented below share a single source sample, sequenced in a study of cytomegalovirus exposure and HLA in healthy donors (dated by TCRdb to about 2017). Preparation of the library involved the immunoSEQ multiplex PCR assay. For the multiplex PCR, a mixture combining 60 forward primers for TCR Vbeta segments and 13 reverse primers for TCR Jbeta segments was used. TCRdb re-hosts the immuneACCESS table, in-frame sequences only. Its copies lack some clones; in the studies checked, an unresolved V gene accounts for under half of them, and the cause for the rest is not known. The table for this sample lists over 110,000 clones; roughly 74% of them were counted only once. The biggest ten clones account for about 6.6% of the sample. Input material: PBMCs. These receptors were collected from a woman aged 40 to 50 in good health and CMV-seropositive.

This chain's CDR3 is CATSTSSLAGFHNEQFF. CDR3 DNA: TGTGCCACCAGCACTTCAAGCCTAGCGGGGTTTCACAATGAGCAGTTCTTC. This rearrangement joins TRBV15 to TRBJ2-1; 9 nucleotides line up with TRBD2. This CDR3 spans 17 amino acids. Germline trimming cut 4 bases from V and 5 bases from J; bases unmatched to any gene: 12. The germline V gene encodes CDR1 LNHNV and CDR2 YYDKDF (reference sequence). Supplemented by reference TRBV15 and TRBJ2-1, the full variable domain reads DAMVIQNPRYQVTQFGKPVTLSCSQTLNHNVMYWYQQKSSQAPKLLFHYYDKDFNNEADTPDNFQSRRPNTSFCFLDIRSPGLGDTAMYLCATSTSSLAGFHNEQFFGPGTRLTVL.

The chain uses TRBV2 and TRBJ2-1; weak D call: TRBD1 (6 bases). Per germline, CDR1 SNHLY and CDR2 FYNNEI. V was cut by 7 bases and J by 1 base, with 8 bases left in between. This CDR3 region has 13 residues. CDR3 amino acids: CASTGQSYNEQFF. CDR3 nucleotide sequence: TGTGCCAGCACCGGACAGTCCTACAATGAGCAGTTCTTC.

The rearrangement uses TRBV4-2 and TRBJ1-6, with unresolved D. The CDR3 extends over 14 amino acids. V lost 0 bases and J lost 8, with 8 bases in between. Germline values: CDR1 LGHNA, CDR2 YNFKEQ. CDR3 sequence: CASSQDSRDSPLHF. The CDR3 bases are TGTGCCAGCAGCCAAGATTCCCGGGATTCACCCCTCCACTTT.

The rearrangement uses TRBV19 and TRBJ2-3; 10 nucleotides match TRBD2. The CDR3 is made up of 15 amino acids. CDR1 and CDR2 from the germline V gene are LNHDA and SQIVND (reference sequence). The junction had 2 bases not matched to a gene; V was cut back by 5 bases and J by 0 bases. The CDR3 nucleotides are TGTGCCAGTAGTGTTAGCGGGGGGAGCACAGATACGCAGTATTTT. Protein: CASSVSGGSTDTQYF.

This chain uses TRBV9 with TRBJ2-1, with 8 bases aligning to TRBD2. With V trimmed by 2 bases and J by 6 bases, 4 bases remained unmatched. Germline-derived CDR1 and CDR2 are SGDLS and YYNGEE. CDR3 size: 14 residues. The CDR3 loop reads CASSVVLAGNEQFF. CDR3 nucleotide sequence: TGTGCCAGCAGCGTGGTCCTAGCGGGCAATGAGCAGTTCTTC.

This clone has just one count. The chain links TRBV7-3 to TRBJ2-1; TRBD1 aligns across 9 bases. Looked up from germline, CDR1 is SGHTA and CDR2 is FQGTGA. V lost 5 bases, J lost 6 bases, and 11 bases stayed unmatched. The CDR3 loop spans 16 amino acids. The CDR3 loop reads CASSPRGQGHPNEQFF. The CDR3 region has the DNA TGTGCCAGCAGCCCAAGGGGACAGGGTCATCCCAATGAGCAGTTCTTC.

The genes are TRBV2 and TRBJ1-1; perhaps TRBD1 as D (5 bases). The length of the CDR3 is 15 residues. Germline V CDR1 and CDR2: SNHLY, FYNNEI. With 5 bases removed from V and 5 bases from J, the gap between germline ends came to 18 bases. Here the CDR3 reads CASSYWGGGSTEAFF. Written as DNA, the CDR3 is TGTGCCAGCAGTTATTGGGGGGGAGGGTCGACTGAAGCTTTCTTT.